The TCR beta chain under discussion was sequenced for a study of massively parallel sequencing of T cell beta chains (dated by TCRdb to the late 2000s). Looking at the study overall: Using 5'-RACE, Illumina short-read sequencing and a dedicated short-read assembly strategy, the study profiled the diversity of human TCR beta CDR3 in peripheral blood.

Remarks on this clonotype: The target of this receptor is not known. No qualities accompany the bases; no much larger clone lies one base away.

CDR1 and CDR2 were assigned from the germline V gene as SQVTM and ANQGSEA. A distance of 8 bases separates the germline ends of V and J, which lose 5 bases and 0 bases respectively. From its cysteine to its phenylalanine, the CDR3 spans 12 amino acids. Only the CDR3 region is kept as DNA, spanning 36 bases read in frame from base 1. Sequenced using an Illumina Genome Analyzer II. Two rounds of nested PCR with TRBC1/TRBC2-specific primers yielded a RACE product of about 520 bp, which was gel-purified. A TRBC-specific primer and a template-switching oligonucleotide were used to make first-strand cDNA, with the template-switching oligonucleotide providing a 5' anchor for RACE. The RACE amplicon was too long for direct short-read sequencing, so it was concatemerized by ligation and sheared by sonication. PAGE was used to isolate a size fraction of 100 to 300 bp, and that fraction then underwent shotgun sequencing on the Illumina platform. In separate runs on an Illumina GAII, sequencing yielded 18.8 million 36-nt reads and 21.7 million 50-nt single-end reads. The study's processing was this. Assembly of the pooled 40 million to 45 million reads was performed with iSSAKE using parameters -m 15, -o 2 and -r 0.7. Seeds for the de novo CDR3 beta assemblies came from reads aligning to the ends of Ensembl TRBV gene predictions that carried unmatched junctional bases. Clonotype abundance was estimated as the number of matching assembled contigs, not raw read depth. Of the assembled clonotypes, 2,098 (roughly 6%) had in-frame stop codons and were removed, leaving around 35,000 productive clonotypes. Of the 270 or so unique TCR sequences obtained by Sanger sequencing of cloned RACE products, 69% were also present in the Illumina assembly. The raw public data were reprocessed by TCRdb itself: fastp quality trimming at Q25, MiXCR clonotype calling, in-frame beta chains only. All rows with the same CDR3 protein become a single entry with the most common DNA and genes. These V and J calls are TCRdb output, not the study's own analysis. The table for this sample lists approximately 4,000 distinct CDR3 sequences; 38% of them were counted only once. The ten largest clones represent about 3.2% of the sample.

What the study reported, not specific to this receptor: Because the RNA was pooled from many donors, population-average clonotype abundance rather than any individual repertoire is reflected in the results. Across the approximately 37,000 distinct clonotypes, single-copy clonotypes accounted for roughly 60% of clonotypes yet represented only about a fifth of assemblies. A single sequence read was the only support for most clonotypes (about three fifths of the roughly 30,000), which could in principle inflate the apparent diversity. Subsampling showed clonotype counts rising linearly with read number, indicating sequencing depth was far from saturation. A unique TRBV gene could be assigned to only about 23,000 (roughly 70%) of the clonotypes. Usage of TRBV genes spanned from about 0.0092% for TRBV17 up to about 25% for TRBV20-1, while TRBJ usage spanned from over 1.5% for TRBJ2-6 up to about 15% for TRBJ2-1. CDR3 beta length ranged from 21 to 81 nucleotides, peaking at 45 nucleotides. Preferential PCR amplification of some TRBV and TRBJ sequences may have skewed the reported gene usage frequencies.

All donors in the pool were aged 18 to 40 years, and the pool included 380 males and more than 150 females. Peripheral leukocyte polyA+ RNA was isolated from approximately 160 liters of pooled peripheral blood. For starting material, the researchers used a commercial mRNA preparation made from normal human peripheral blood leukocytes pooled across under 600 individuals. Sequencing was carried out using commercial RNA from peripheral blood pooled from many donors. The clonotype comes from a pool of human donors in good health; the sample was commercial RNA pooled from many donors. The sequence links TRBV29-1 to TRBJ2-7, with the identity of the D gene unclear. The CDR3 reads CSVKSLSYEQYF. The nucleotides are TGCAGCGTTAAGTCCCTCTCCTACGAGCAGTACTTC.